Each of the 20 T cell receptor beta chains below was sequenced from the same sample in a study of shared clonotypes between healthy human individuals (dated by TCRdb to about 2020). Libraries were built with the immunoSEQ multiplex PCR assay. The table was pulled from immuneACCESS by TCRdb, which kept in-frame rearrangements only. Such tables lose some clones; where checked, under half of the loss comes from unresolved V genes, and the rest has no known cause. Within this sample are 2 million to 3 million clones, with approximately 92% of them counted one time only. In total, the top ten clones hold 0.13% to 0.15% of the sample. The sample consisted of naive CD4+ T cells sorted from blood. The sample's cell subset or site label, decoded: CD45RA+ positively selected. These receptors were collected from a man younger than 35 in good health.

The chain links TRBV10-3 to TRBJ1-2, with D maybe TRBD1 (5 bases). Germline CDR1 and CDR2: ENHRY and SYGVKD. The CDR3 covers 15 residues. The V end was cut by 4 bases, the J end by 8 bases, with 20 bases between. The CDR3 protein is CAISVTGGKTIGYTF. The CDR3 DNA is TGTGCCATCAGTGTGACGGGGGGAAAAACTATCGGCTACACCTTC.

The CDR3 bases are TGTGCCAGCAGCAAAACAGGGGCCGCTAACTATGGCTACACCTTC. Protein sequence: CASSKTGAANYGYTF. This chain joins TRBV9 and TRBJ1-2, with TRBD1 matching 7 bases. V gave up 4 bases and J gave up 0 bases; unmatched junction bases: 6. The CDR3 totals 15 residues. Germline V lookup: CDR1 SGDLS, CDR2 YYNGEE.

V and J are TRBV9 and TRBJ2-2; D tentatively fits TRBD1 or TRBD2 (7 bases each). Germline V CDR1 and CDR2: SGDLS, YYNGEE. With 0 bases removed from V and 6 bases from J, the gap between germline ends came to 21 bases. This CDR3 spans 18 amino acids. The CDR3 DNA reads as TGTGCCAGCAGCGTAGCTACGATCGCGACAGGGAGGGCCGGGGAGCTGTTTTTT. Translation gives CASSVATIATGRAGELFF. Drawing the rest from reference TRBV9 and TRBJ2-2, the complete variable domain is DSGVTQTPKHLITATGQRVTLRCSPRSGDLSVYWYQQSLDQGLQFLIQYYNGEERAKGNILERFSAQQFPDLHSELNLSSLELGDSALYFCASSVATIATGRAGELFFGEGSRLTVL.

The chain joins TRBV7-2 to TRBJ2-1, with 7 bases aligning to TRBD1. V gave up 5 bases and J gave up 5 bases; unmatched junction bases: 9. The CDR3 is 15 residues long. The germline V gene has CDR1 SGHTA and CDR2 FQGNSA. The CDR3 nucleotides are TGTGCCAGCAGCGTGCAGACAGGGTCGCACAATGAGCAGTTCTTC. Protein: CASSVQTGSHNEQFF.

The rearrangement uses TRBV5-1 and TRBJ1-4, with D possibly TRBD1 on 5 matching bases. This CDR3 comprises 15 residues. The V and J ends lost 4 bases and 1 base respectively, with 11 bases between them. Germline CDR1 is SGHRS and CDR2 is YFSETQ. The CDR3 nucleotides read TGCGCCAGCAGCACAGGACCAGGAACTAATGAAAAACTGTTTTTT. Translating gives CASSTGPGTNEKLFF. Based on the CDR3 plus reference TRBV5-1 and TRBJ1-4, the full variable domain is KAGVTQTPRYLIKTRGQQVTLSCSPISGHRSVSWYQQTPGQGLQFLFEYFSETQRNKGNFPGRFSGRQFSNSRSEMNVSTLELGDSALYLCASSTGPGTNEKLFFGSGTQLSVL.

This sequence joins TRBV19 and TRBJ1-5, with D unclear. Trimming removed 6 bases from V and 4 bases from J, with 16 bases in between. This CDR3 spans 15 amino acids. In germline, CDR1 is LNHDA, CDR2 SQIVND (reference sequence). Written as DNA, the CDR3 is TGTGCCAGTAGGGGGTTTGGCAGGCTAAATCAGCCCCAGCATTTT. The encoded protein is CASRGFGRLNQPQHF.

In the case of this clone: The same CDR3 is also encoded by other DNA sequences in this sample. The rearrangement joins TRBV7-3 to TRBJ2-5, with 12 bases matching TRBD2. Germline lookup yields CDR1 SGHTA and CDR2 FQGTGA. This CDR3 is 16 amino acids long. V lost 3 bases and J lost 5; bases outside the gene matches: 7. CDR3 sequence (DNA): TGTGCCAGCAGCTTGGGCCTAGCGGGGGGGCAGGAGACCCAGTACTTC. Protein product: CASSLGLAGGQETQYF.

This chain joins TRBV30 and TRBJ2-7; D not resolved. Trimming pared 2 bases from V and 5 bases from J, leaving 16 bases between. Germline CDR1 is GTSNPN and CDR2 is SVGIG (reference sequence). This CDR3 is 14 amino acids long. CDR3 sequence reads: CAWSWSELRDEQYF. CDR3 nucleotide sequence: TGTGCCTGGAGTTGGAGCGAGCTTAGGGACGAGCAGTACTTC.

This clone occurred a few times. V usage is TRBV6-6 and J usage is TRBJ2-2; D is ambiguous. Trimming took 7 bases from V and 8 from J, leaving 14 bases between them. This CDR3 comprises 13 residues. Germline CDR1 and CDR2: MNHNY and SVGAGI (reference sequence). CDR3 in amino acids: CASTPVTSGELFF. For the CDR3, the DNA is TGTGCCAGCACGCCAGTTACGTCTGGGGAGCTGTTTTTT.

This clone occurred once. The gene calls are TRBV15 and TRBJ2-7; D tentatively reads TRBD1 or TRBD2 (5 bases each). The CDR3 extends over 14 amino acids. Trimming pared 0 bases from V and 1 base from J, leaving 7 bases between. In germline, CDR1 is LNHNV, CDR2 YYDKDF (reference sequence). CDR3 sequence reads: CATSREGDSYEQYF. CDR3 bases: TGTGCCACCAGCAGAGAGGGGGATTCCTACGAGCAGTACTTC.

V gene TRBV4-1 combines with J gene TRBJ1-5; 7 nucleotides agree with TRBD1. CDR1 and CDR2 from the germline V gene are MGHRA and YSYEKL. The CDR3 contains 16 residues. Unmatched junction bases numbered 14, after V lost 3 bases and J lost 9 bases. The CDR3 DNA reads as TGCGCCAGCAGCCATTCCGGGACGATGAACAGGGGGCCCCAGCATTTT. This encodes CASSHSGTMNRGPQHF.

As DNA, the CDR3 is TGTGCCTGGGAGGTTTTTAATGAAAAACTGTTTTTT. Translating it yields CAWEVFNEKLFF. J is TRBJ1-4 and V is TRBV30, with D hard to call. Germline CDR1 reads GTSNPN; CDR2 reads SVGIG (reference sequence). Trimming shortened V by 5 bases and J by 4 bases, and 8 bases separated the two germline ends. This CDR3 has 12 residues.

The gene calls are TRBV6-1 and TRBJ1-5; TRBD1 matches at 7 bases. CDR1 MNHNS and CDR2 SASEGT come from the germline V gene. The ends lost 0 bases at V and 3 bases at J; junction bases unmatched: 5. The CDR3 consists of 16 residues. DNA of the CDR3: TGTGCCAGCAGTGAAGCTCGGACAGGCCCCAATCAGCCCCAGCATTTT. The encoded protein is CASSEARTGPNQPQHF.

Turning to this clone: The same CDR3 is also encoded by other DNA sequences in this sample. CDR3: CATSRDSTDTQYF. CDR3 DNA: TGTGCCACCAGCAGAGATAGCACAGATACGCAGTATTTT. The J gene is TRBJ2-3, the V gene TRBV15; no clear D gene. The germline V and J ends were trimmed by 0 bases and 0 bases, with 1 base remaining between them. CDR1 and CDR2 from the germline V gene are LNHNV and YYDKDF (reference sequence). This CDR3 region has 13 residues.

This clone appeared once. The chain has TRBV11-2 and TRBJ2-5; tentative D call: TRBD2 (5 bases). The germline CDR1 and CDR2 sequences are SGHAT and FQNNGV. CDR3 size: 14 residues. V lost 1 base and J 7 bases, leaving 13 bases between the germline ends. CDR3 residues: CASSLGTSEGTQYF. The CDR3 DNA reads TGTGCCAGCAGCTTAGGGACTTCGGAAGGGACCCAGTACTTC.

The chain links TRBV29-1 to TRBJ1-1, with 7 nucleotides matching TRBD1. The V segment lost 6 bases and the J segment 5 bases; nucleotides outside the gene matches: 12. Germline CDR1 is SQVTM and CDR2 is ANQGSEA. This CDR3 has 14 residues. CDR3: CSVAGGRLKTEAFF. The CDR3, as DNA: TGCAGCGTCGCAGGGGGACGACTCAAGACTGAAGCTTTCTTT. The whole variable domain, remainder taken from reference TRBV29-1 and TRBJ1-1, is SAVISQKPSRDICQRGTSLTIQCQVDSQVTMMFWYRQQPGQSLTLIATANQGSEATYESGFVIDKFPISRPNLTFSTLTVSNMSPEDSSIYLCSVAGGRLKTEAFFGQGTRLTVV.

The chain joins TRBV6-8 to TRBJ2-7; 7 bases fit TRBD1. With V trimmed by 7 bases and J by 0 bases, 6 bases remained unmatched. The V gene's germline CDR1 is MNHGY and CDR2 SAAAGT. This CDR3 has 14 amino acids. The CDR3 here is CASTPDRSSYEQYF. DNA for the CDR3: TGTGCCAGCACCCCGGACAGGAGCTCCTACGAGCAGTACTTC.

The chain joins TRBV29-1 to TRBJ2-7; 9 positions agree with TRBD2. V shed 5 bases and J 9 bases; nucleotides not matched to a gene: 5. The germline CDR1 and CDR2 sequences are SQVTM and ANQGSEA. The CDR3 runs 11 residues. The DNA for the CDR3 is TGCAGCGTTCCTAGCGGGATGAGGCAGTACTTC. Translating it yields CSVPSGMRQYF.

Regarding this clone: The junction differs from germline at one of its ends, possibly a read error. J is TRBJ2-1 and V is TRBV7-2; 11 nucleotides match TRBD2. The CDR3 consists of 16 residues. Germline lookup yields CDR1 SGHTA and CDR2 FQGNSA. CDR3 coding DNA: TGTGCCAGCACCTTAGGGTCGGCTAGCGGGAGGTATGAGCAGTTCTTC. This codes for CASTLGSASGRYEQFF.

The CDR3 spells CASSKALLLQGVCFANQPQHF. In DNA, the CDR3 is TGTGCCAGCAGCAAAGCGCTTTTGCTACAGGGGGTATGTTTTGCCAATCAGCCCCAGCATTTT. The chain recombines TRBV21-1 with TRBJ1-5; the table's D call, TRBD1, has no DNA check behind it. TRBV21-1 is assigned pseudogene status. The CDR3 loop spans 21 amino acids.